Shown below are 19 T cell receptor beta chains from a single sample sequenced in a study of T-cell reconstitution after alpha-beta-depleted transplantation in children. Using unique molecular identifiers, the investigators prepared the TCRbeta library. TCRdb independently ran MiXCR on the PCR reads; one entry per CDR3 protein. This sample carries some 400,000 distinct CDR3 sequences, roughly 22% of them seen once, and the ten largest clones take less than 4.5%. The specimen comprised PBMCs from the stem cell graft donor, sampled from the stem cell graft. The source is a human donor who donated a stem cell graft to a child with acute myeloid leukemia.

This clonotype has more than one count but fewer than ten. The J gene is TRBJ2-1, the V gene TRBV18; D ambiguous. CDR3 length equals 18 residues. The germline V and J ends were trimmed by 2 bases and 2 bases, with 19 bases remaining between them. Germline loops: CDR1 KGHSH, CDR2 LQKENI. The CDR3 reads CASSPVRASASTYNEQFF. The CDR3 nucleotides read TGTGCCAGCTCACCAGTCCGCGCATCGGCTTCAACCTACAATGAGCAGTTCTTC. The whole variable domain, filled in from reference TRBV18 and TRBJ2-1, reads NAGVMQNPRHLVRRRGQEARLRCSPMKGHSHVYWYRQLPEEGLKFMVYLQKENIIDESGMPKERFSAEFPKEGPSILRIQQVVRGDSAAYFCASSPVRASASTYNEQFFGPGTRLTVL.

This clonotype was seen only a few times. V usage is TRBV20-1 and J usage is TRBJ2-4; weak D call: TRBD1 (5 bases). Germline V lookup: CDR1 DFQATT, CDR2 SNEGSKA (reference sequence). The V and J ends lost 6 bases and 0 bases respectively, with 12 bases between them. The CDR3 has 14 residues. CDR3 coding DNA: TGCAGTGCCCTGGACAATCAAGCCAAAAACATTCAGTACTTC. It encodes CSALDNQAKNIQYF.

This clonotype was counted only a few times. One junction end does not reproduce the germline sequence, and a read error may be involved. This sequence joins TRBV7-9 and TRBJ2-7; TRBD2 aligns across 8 bases. CDR3 size: 11 residues. The V gene's germline CDR1 is SEHNR and CDR2 FQNEAQ (reference sequence). The CDR3 region has the DNA TGTGCCAGCAGCAACGGGCGGGAGGTTGACTTC. This encodes CASSNGREVDF.

This clonotype was observed a few times. The chain joins TRBV29-1 to TRBJ2-7, with D perhaps TRBD1 (6 bases). The CDR3 runs to 11 residues. Trimming removed 5 bases from V and 3 bases from J, with 8 bases in between. Germline CDR1 and CDR2: SQVTM and ANQGSEA. CDR3 bases: TGCAGCGTTTCACAGGGCTACGAGCAGTACTTC. Protein: CSVSQGYEQYF.

This clonotype turned up a few times. The chain uses TRBV28 and TRBJ2-3; tentatively, D is TRBD1 (6 bases). The germline V gene has CDR1 MDHEN and CDR2 SYDVKM. This CDR3 region has 12 residues. The ends were cut back, 6 bases at V and 5 bases at J, with 9 bases in the middle. CDR3 sequence reads: CASRHREDTQYF. The CDR3 DNA reads as TGTGCCAGCAGACACAGGGAAGATACGCAGTATTTT.

The sample holds many counts of this clonotype. The chain employs TRBV20-1 and TRBJ2-1, with 7 nucleotides matching TRBD2. Germline V gene data show CDR1 as DFQATT and CDR2 as SNEGSKA (reference sequence). V lost 3 bases and J lost 3; bases outside the gene matches: 5. The CDR3 totals 14 residues. CDR3 DNA sequence: TGCAGTGCTAGTCCGGCTAGCGGCTACAATGAGCAGTTCTTC. Translation: CSASPASGYNEQFF.

The sample holds a few counts of this clonotype. V usage is TRBV12-3 or TRBV12-4 and J usage is TRBJ1-2; possible D gene TRBD1, 5 bases. V was trimmed by 2 bases and J by 4 bases, leaving 8 bases between them. CDR3 length: 13 residues. The CDR3 region is CASSLQGLYGYTF. In DNA form, the CDR3 reads TGTGCCAGCAGTTTACAGGGCCTCTATGGCTACACCTTC.

The V call is TRBV28, the J call TRBJ2-1; TRBD2 aligns across 12 bases. Per germline, CDR1 MDHEN and CDR2 SYDVKM. V was pared by 4 bases and J by 5 bases, with 9 bases of the junction left unmatched. This CDR3 has 17 amino acids. CDR3 sequence reads: CASSSLKLAGGDNEQFF. The CDR3 DNA reads TGTGCCAGCAGTTCCTTAAAACTAGCGGGAGGAGACAATGAGCAGTTCTTC. Variable domain in full (rest from reference TRBV28 and TRBJ2-1): DVKVTQSSRYLVKRTGEKVFLECVQDMDHENMFWYRQDPGLGLRLIYFSYDVKMKEKGDIPEGYSVSREKKERFSLILESASTNQTSMYLCASSSLKLAGGDNEQFFGPGTRLTVL.

V usage is TRBV29-1 and J usage is TRBJ1-1, with TRBD1 matching over 8 bases. Unmatched junction bases numbered 8, after V lost 8 bases and J lost 9 bases. Germline-derived CDR1 and CDR2 are SQVTM and ANQGSEA. The CDR3 loop spans 11 amino acids. The CDR3 here is CSYGQGGKAFF. Written as DNA, the CDR3 is TGCAGCTACGGACAGGGAGGGAAAGCTTTCTTT.

This chain joins TRBV12-3 or TRBV12-4 and TRBJ1-3; TRBD1 is a possible D gene (6 bases). CDR3 length equals 16 residues. Between the trimmed V and J ends, which lost 8 bases and 3 bases, there was a span of 20 bases. CDR3 residues: CASSPSRGVGGNTIYF. In DNA form, the CDR3 reads TGTGCCAGCTCACCTTCCAGGGGCGTAGGTGGAAACACCATATATTTT.

The sample holds a few counts of this clonotype. The V and J genes are TRBV12-3 or TRBV12-4 and TRBJ2-1; 9 nucleotides agree with TRBD1. The CDR3 extends over 12 amino acids. Germline trimming cut 7 bases from V and 9 bases from J; bases unmatched to any gene: 4. CDR3 protein: CASTNRGLEQFF. DNA of the CDR3: TGTGCCAGCACAAACAGGGGGCTTGAGCAGTTCTTC.

Here the CDR3 reads CASSQDRLAGREQFF. CDR3 DNA: TGCGCCAGCAGCCAAGATCGACTAGCGGGACGAGAGCAGTTCTTC. The chain couples TRBV4-1 to TRBJ2-1; 11 nucleotides match TRBD2. This CDR3 has 15 residues. Germline CDR1 is MGHRA and CDR2 is YSYEKL. With 0 bases clipped from V and 10 bases from J, the junction kept 5 bases outside the gene matches.

This clonotype showed up just a few times. The chain joins TRBV4-1 to TRBJ2-5, with 10 bases identical to TRBD2. This CDR3 is 19 amino acids long. V trimming: 0 bases; J trimming: 5 bases; junction bases outside the gene matches: 15. Germline V gene lookup returns CDR1 MGHRA and CDR2 YSYEKL. CDR3 sequence (DNA): TGCGCCAGCAGCCAAGAAAGGGAGAGGCCTAGCGGGAGAGGTGAGACCCAGTACTTC. Amino acid sequence: CASSQERERPSGRGETQYF.

This chain connects TRBV19 to TRBJ2-6; the D gene is possibly TRBD1 (5 bases). The V end was cut by 8 bases, the J end by 1 base, with 9 bases between. The CDR3 consists of 14 residues. Germline CDR1 is LNHDA and CDR2 is SQIVND (reference sequence). CDR3: CASDPGSGANVLTF. The CDR3 DNA reads as TGTGCCAGTGATCCAGGGTCTGGGGCCAACGTCCTGACTTTC.

This clonotype was seen at least ten times. This chain uses TRBV29-1 with TRBJ1-1; 7 bases line up with TRBD1. The V gene's germline CDR1 is SQVTM and CDR2 ANQGSEA. Trimming took 7 bases from V and 2 from J; bases not matched to a gene: 4. CDR3 size: 12 residues. The CDR3 reads CSGGQRNTEAFF. As DNA, the CDR3 is TGCAGCGGGGGACAGCGCAACACTGAAGCTTTCTTT.

A few counts support this clonotype. The chain is built from TRBV6-2 or TRBV6-3 and TRBJ2-1; 9 positions agree with TRBD2. The CDR3 contains 13 residues. Germline V gives CDR1 MNHEY, CDR2 SVGEGT. V gave up 7 bases and J gave up 6 bases; unmatched junction bases: 4. Here the CDR3 reads CASTLAGSNEQFF. As DNA, the CDR3 is TGTGCCAGCACTCTAGCGGGAAGCAATGAGCAGTTCTTC.

The V gene is TRBV20-1, the J gene TRBJ2-1; 7 bases agree with TRBD2. Germline V gene sequence: CDR1 DFQATT, CDR2 SNEGSKA (reference sequence). The CDR3 totals 13 residues. The junction had 11 bases not matched to a gene; V was cut back by 5 bases and J by 10 bases. CDR3 protein: CSAPTGRSPEQFF. The CDR3 region has the DNA TGCAGTGCTCCAACCGGGAGGAGCCCCGAGCAGTTCTTC.

In this sample, this clonotype turned up a few times. The rearrangement joins TRBV24-1 to TRBJ2-5; possibly TRBD1 for D (7 bases). The V end lost 7 bases, the J end lost 9 bases, and 17 bases lay between the germline ends. CDR1 is KGHDR and CDR2 is SFDVKD in the germline V gene. The CDR3 is made up of 13 amino acids. CDR3 DNA sequence: TGTGCCACCAGGGCAGGGGGTGGAGGGGCCCAGTACTTC. It codes for CATRAGGGGAQYF.

This chain joins TRBV9 and TRBJ2-2; TRBD1 agrees at 8 bases. Germline CDR1 SGDLS, CDR2 YYNGEE. V lost 1 base and J lost 8; bases outside the gene matches: 7. The length of the CDR3 is 15 residues. CDR3 amino acids: CASSVSTGDIGELFF. CDR3 in DNA: TGTGCCAGCAGCGTATCGACAGGGGATATAGGGGAGCTGTTTTTT.